This T cell receptor (beta chain) comes out of a study of blood T cell repertoires in COVID-19. The overall study: The cDNA or gDNA used as material had been derived from T cells, B-cell-depleted T cells, or PBMCs.

The V gene lost 0 bases and the J gene lost 7 bases, with 16 bases spanning the gap. Germline lookup yields CDR1 LGHNA and CDR2 YNFKEQ. The CDR3 has 16 residues. The table came from immunoSEQ multiplex PCR; TCRdb's copy has only in-frame clones and leaves some out. The sample contains approximately 10,000 clones, approximately 85% of which appear only once. Sequencing was carried out using peripheral blood. This receptor was obtained from a man in his forties or fifties with active COVID-19. This chain links TRBV4-2 with TRBJ2-1; maybe TRBD2 (5 bases). This chain's CDR3 is CASSQDPLAAWNEQFF. CDR3 nucleotides: TGTGCCAGCAGCCAAGACCCCCTAGCAGCCTGGAATGAGCAGTTCTTC.